This T cell receptor (beta chain) was sequenced during a study of T cell repertoires in cytomegalovirus infection. TCRdb redid the calling of the reads with MiXCR, one entry per CDR3 protein. The repertoire consists of some 62,000 distinct CDR3 sequences, with roughly a fifth occurring once and the leading ten covering over 65%. Concerning this clonotype: Its target is not known.

Looked up from germline, CDR1 is MNHEY and CDR2 is SMNVEV (reference sequence). Trimming left V 5 bases short and J 2 bases short, with 12 bases between. The CDR3 is 14 amino acids. This receptor was identified in a human donor in good health (CMV status not recorded). Some clones in this sample may be carry-over from other donors' samples. This sample comprised CD8+ T cells from cultured PBMCs, obtained from culture after CMV antigen stimulation. V usage is TRBV27 and J usage is TRBJ1-1; D perhaps matches TRBD1 (6 bases). The CDR3 region is CASSPGTFNTEAFF. The CDR3 DNA is TGTGCCAGCAGTCCAGGGACATTTAACACTGAAGCTTTCTTT.